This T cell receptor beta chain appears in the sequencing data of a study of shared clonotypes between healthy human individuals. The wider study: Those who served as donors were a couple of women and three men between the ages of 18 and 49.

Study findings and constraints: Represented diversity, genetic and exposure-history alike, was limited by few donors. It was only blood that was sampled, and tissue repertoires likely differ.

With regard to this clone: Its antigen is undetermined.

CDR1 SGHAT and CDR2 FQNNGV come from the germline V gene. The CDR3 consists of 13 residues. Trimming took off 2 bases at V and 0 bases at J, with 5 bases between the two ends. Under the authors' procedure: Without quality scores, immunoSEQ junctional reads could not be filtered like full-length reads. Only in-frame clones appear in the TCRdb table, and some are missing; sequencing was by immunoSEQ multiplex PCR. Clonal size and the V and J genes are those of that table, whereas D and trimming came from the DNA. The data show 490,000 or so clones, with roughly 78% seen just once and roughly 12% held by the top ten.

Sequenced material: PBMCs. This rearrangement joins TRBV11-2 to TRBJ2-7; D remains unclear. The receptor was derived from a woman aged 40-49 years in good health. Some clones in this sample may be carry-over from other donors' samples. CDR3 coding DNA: TGTGCCAGCAGCTTATATAGCTCCTACGAGCAGTACTTC. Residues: CASSLYSSYEQYF.